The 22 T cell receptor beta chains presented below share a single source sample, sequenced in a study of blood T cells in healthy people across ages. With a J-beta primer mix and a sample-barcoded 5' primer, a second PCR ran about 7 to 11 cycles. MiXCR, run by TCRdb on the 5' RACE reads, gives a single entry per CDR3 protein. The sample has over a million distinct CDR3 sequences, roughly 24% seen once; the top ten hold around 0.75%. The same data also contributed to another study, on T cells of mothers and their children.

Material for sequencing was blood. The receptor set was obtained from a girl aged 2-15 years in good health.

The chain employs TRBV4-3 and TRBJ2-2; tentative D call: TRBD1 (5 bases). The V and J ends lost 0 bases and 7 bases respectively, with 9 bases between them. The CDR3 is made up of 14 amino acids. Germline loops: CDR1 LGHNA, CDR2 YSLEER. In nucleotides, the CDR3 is TGCGCCAGCAGCCAAGATAGGGGATACGGGGAGCTGTTTTTT. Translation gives CASSQDRGYGELFF.

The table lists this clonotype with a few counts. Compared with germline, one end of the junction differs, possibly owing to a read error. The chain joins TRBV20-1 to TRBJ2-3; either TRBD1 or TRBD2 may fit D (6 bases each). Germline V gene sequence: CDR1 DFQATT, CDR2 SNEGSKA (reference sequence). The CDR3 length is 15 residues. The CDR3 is CSASSPWGATGTQYF. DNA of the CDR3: TGCAGTGCTAGTTCACCGTGGGGGGCAACAGGTACGCAGTATTTT.

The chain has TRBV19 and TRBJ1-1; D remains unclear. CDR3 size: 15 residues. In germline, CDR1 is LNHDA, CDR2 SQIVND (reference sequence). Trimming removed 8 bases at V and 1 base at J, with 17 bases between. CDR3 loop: CASLSKWTANTEAFF. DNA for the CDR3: TGTGCCAGTCTCTCAAAGTGGACGGCGAACACTGAAGCTTTCTTT.

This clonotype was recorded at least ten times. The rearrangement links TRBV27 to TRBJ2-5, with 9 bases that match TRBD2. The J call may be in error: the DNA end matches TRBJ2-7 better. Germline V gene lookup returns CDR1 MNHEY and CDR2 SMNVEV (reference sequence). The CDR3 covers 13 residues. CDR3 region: CASRLAGTYEQYF. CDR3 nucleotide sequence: TGTGCCAGCAGACTAGCGGGCACCTACGAGCAGTACTTC.

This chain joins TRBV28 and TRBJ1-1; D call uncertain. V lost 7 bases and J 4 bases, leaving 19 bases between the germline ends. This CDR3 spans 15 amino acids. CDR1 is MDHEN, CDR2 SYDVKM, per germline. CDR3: CASINKVGSPTEAFF. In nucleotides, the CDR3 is TGTGCCAGCATTAACAAAGTGGGGAGCCCCACTGAAGCTTTCTTT.

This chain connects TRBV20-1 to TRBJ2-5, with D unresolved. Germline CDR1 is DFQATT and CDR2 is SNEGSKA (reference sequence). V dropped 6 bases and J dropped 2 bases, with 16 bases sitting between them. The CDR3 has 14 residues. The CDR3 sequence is CSALRAPRQETQYF. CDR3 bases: TGCAGTGCCCTCCGGGCCCCTCGGCAAGAGACCCAGTACTTC.

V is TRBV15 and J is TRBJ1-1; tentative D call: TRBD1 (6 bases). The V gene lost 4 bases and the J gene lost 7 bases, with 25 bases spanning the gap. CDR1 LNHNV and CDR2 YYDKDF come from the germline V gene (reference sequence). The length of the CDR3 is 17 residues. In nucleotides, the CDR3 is TGTGCCACCAGCACAGAGGGCTCCGGGACACCCTACAATGAAGCTTTCTTT. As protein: CATSTEGSGTPYNEAFF.

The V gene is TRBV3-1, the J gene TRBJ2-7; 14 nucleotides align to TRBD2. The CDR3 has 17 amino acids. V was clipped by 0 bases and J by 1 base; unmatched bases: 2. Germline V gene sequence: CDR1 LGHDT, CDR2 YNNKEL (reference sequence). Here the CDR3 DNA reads TGTGCCAGCAGCCAAGAGGGACTAGCGGGAGCATCCTACGAGCAGTACTTC. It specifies CASSQEGLAGASYEQYF.

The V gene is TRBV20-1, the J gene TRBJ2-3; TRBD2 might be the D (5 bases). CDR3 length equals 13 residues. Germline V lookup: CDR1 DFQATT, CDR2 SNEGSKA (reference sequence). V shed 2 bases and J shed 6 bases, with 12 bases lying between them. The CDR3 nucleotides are TGCAGTGCTAGATTTTTAGGGAGTGATACGCAGTATTTT. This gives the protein CSARFLGSDTQYF.

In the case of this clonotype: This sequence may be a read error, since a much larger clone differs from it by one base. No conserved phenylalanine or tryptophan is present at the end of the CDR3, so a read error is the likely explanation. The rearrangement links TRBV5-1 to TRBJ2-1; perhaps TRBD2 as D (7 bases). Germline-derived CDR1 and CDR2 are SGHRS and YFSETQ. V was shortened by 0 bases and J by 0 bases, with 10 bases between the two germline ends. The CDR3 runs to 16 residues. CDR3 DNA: TGCGCCAGCAGCTTGGTAGGGGGGGACTCCTACAATGAGCAGTTCCTC. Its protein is CASSLVGGDSYNEQFL.

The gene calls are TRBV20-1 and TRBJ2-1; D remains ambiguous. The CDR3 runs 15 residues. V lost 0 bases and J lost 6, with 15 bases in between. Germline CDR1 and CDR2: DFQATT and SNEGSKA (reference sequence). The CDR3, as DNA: TGCAGTGCTAGAGATCCCCGTGGTCCTGCCAATGAGCAGTTCTTC. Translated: CSARDPRGPANEQFF.

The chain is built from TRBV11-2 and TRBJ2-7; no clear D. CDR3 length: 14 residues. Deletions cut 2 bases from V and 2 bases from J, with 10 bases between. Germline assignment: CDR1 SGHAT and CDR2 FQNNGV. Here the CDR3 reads CASSLTTVTYEQYF. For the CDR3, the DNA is TGTGCCAGCAGCTTAACAACAGTCACCTACGAGCAGTACTTC.

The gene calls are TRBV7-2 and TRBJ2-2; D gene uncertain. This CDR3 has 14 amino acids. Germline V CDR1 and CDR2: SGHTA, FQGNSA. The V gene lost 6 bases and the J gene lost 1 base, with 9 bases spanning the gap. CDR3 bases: TGTGCCAGCAGACTAAACTTGAACACCGGGGAGCTGTTTTTT. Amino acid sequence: CASRLNLNTGELFF.

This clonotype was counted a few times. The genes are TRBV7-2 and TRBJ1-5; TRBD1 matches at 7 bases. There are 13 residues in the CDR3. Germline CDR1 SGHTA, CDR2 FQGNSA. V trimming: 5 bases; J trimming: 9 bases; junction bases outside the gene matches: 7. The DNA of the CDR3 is TGTGCCAGCAGCCTGACAGGGTTGATGCCCCAGCATTTT. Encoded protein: CASSLTGLMPQHF.

The CDR3 sequence is CASFRVPETQYF. The CDR3 DNA follows: TGTGCCAGTTTTAGGGTTCCAGAGACCCAGTACTTC. The chain recombines TRBV6-2 or TRBV6-3 with TRBJ2-5, with D unclear. The V gene's germline CDR1 is MNHEY and CDR2 SVGEGT. The CDR3 totals 12 residues. Trimming took 9 bases from V and 4 from J, leaving 12 bases between them.

CDR3: CASSDFPRELGVENEKLFF. The CDR3, as DNA: TGTGCCAGCAGTGATTTTCCCCGGGAGTTGGGGGTCGAGAATGAAAAACTGTTTTTT. The chain is built from TRBV6-1 and TRBJ1-4; possible D gene TRBD1, 5 bases. The germline V gene encodes CDR1 MNHNS and CDR2 SASEGT. Trimming took 3 bases from V and 5 from J, leaving 25 bases between them. This CDR3 spans 19 amino acids.

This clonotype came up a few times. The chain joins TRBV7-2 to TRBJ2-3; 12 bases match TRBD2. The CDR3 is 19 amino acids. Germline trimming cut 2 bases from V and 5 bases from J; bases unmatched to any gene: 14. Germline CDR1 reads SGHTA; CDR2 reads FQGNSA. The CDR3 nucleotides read TGTGCCAGCAGCTTACTAGGACTAGCGGGGCCGGCAGGGATAGATACGCAGTATTTT. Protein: CASSLLGLAGPAGIDTQYF.

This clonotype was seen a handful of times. DNA for the CDR3: TGTGCCAGCAGCAGCCAACAGGGGACTAATGAAAAACTGTTTTTT. It specifies CASSSQQGTNEKLFF. V usage is TRBV7-9 and J usage is TRBJ1-4, with 7 bases identical to TRBD1. The trim removed 5 bases at V and 2 bases at J, leaving 5 bases unmatched. The germline gives CDR1 SEHNR, CDR2 FQNEAQ (reference sequence). The CDR3 is 15 residues long.

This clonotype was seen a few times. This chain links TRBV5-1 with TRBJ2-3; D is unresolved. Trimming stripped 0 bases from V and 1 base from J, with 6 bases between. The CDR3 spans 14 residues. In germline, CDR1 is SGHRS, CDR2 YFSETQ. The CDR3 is CASSLDPGTDTQYF. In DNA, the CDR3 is TGCGCCAGCAGCTTGGATCCAGGCACAGATACGCAGTATTTT.

The CDR3 nucleotides read TGTGCCAGCAGCGCCAGGTATTCTGGGGCCAACGTCCTGACTTTC. Its translation is CASSARYSGANVLTF. This chain uses TRBV7-6 with TRBJ2-6; D not certain. The germline V gene has CDR1 SGHVS and CDR2 FNYEAQ. Trimming stripped 5 bases from V and 1 base from J, with 9 bases between. The CDR3 contains 15 residues. Full variable domain (outside the CDR3, taken from reference TRBV7-6 and TRBJ2-6): GAGVSQSPRYKVTKRGQDVALRCDPISGHVSLYWYRQALGQGPEFLTYFNYEAQQDKSGLPNDRFSAERPEGSISTLTIQRTEQRDSAMYRCASSARYSGANVLTFGAGSRLTVL.

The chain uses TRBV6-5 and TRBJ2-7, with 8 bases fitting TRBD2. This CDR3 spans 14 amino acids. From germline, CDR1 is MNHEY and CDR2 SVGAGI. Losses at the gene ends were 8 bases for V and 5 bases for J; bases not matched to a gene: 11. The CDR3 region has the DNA TGTGCCAGCGGGAGACGGGGGGGCCTAGACGAGCAGTACTTC. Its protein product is CASGRRGGLDEQYF.

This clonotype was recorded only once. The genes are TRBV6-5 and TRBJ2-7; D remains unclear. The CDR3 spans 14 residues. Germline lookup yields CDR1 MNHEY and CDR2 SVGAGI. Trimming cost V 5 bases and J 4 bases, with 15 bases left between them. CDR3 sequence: CASSLRRLWYEQYF. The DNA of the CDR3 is TGTGCCAGCAGTCTCCGACGGCTTTGGTACGAGCAGTACTTC.